Listed below are T cell receptor beta chains from one sample, sequenced in a study of human T cells and chemical hapten exposure. TCRdb called the RACE reads again in MiXCR, with one record for every CDR3 protein. The sample yields about 77,000 distinct CDR3 sequences, over 6.5% seen once. Sequenced input: whole blood. Receptors originate from a female donor in good health. Some clones in this sample may be carry-over from other donors' samples. CDR3s include the opening cysteine and the closing phenylalanine or tryptophan. The D gene is left open where the match is weak. Clone size is shown for a subset of rows, as once, few, many or a class of expanded clone.

V gene	J gene	clone size	D gene	CDR3 protein	CDR3 DNA
TRBV12-3/TRBV12-4	TRBJ1-3	few	TRBD1	CASSLQGARGNTIYF	TGTGCCAGCAGTCTACAGGGGGCGCGTGGAAACACCATATATTTT
TRBV5-4	TRBJ2-3	NA	TRBD2	CASSPRWGGGADRDTQYF	TGTGCCAGCAGCCCGCGTTGGGGCGGGGGGGCTGACAGAGATACGCAGTATTTT
TRBV7-9	TRBJ2-7	few	TRBD1	CASSQSPGQGMADEQYF	TGTGCCAGCAGCCAATCCCCGGGACAGGGGATGGCCGACGAGCAGTACTTC
TRBV2	TRBJ1-1	few	TRBD1	CASKKGQFTEAFF	TGTGCCAGCAAAAAGGGACAGTTCACTGAAGCTTTCTTT
TRBV6-6	TRBJ2-7	many	TRBD1	CASSSRQGGYEQYF	TGTGCCAGCAGCTCGAGACAGGGGGGTTACGAGCAGTACTTC
TRBV7-9	TRBJ2-1	NA	NA	CASSSRESSYNEQFF	TGTGCCAGCAGCTCCAGGGAAAGCTCCTACAATGAGCAGTTCTTC
TRBV4-3	TRBJ1-6	few	NA	CASSQQGNYNSPLHF	TGCGCCAGCAGCCAACAGGGGAACTATAATTCACCCCTCCACTTT
TRBV3-1	TRBJ1-1	many	NA	CASTPMRAMNTEAFF	TGTGCCAGCACCCCAATGAGGGCAATGAACACTGAAGCTTTCTTT
TRBV20-1	TRBJ1-1	many	NA	CSAKRGGTANTEAFF	TGCAGTGCCAAACGGGGGGGGACGGCCAACACTGAAGCTTTCTTT
TRBV29-1	TRBJ1-1	few	NA	CSVRDINSAEAFF	TGCAGCGTTAGGGACATCAATAGCGCTGAAGCTTTCTTT
TRBV3-1	TRBJ2-1	NA	NA	CASSQDSFWANEQFF	TGTGCCAGCAGCCAAGACTCGTTTTGGGCGAATGAGCAGTTCTTC
TRBV12-3/TRBV12-4	TRBJ1-1	NA	NA	CASSFSNGHTEAFF	TGTGCCAGCAGTTTTTCTAACGGACACACTGAAGCTTTCTTT
TRBV6-6	TRBJ2-5	many	NA	CASSSTGIETQYF	TGTGCCAGCAGTTCCACGGGGATTGAGACCCAGTACTTC
TRBV4-1	TRBJ1-1	NA	NA	CASSRTSGSEAFF	TGCGCCAGCAGTCGAACGTCGGGGTCTGAAGCTTTCTTT
TRBV4-2	TRBJ1-2	NA	NA	CASSQDRSGSYGYTF	TGTGCCAGCAGCCAAGATCGGTCAGGGTCCTATGGCTACACCTTC
TRBV3-1	TRBJ2-7	many	NA	CASSQDIGAPYEQYF	TGTGCCAGCAGCCAAGATATTGGTGCCCCTTACGAGCAGTACTTC
TRBV29-1	TRBJ2-7	NA	NA	CSYQKPGLPYEQYF	TGCAGCTATCAAAAACCTGGGCTTCCCTACGAGCAGTACTTC
TRBV6-1	TRBJ1-6	few	NA	CASSDPFYSPLHF	TGTGCCAGCAGTGATCCCTTTTATTCACCCCTCCACTTT
TRBV2	TRBJ1-1	many	TRBD1	CASSEEGQGYTEAFF	TGTGCCAGCAGTGAGGAAGGACAGGGGTACACTGAAGCTTTCTTT
TRBV7-2	TRBJ2-1	few	NA	CASSLGWVPSPYNEQFF	TGTGCCAGCAGCTTAGGGTGGGTGCCATCACCGTACAATGAGCAGTTCTTC
TRBV3-1	TRBJ2-1	many	TRBD1	CASSQGVGTGSYNEQFF	TGTGCCAGCAGCCAGGGGGTCGGGACAGGGTCCTACAATGAGCAGTTCTTC
TRBV7-2	TRBJ2-7	NA	NA	CASSLGWDEQYF	TGTGCCAGCAGCTTAGGGTGGGACGAGCAGTACTTC